This T cell receptor beta chain was recorded in a study of T cell responses to AZD1222 COVID-19 vaccine. This CDR3 has 15 residues. The trim removed 5 bases at V and 5 bases at J, leaving 11 bases unmatched. Germline-derived CDR1 and CDR2 are PRHDT and FYEKMQ (reference sequence). Clones were read by immunoSEQ multiplex PCR, and TCRdb kept only the in-frame ones, dropping some. Of some 150,000 clones in the sample, 88% were seen once. Whole-study results and caveats: The study found vaccine-associated CD4 TCRs spanning spike, dominant at 160-218 and 743-854. An increase in Spike-specific TCR breadth and depth was observed after two AZD1222 doses. Among the donors, most were white British and more were female, and clonal diversity was possibly underestimated.

Of note for this clone: The antigen is unknown.

The receptor was derived from an adult in good health. The sample was peripheral blood, taken on day 0 of MenACWY control vaccination. The chain has TRBV13 and TRBJ2-5; 7 bases are shared with TRBD1. CDR3 DNA sequence: TGTGCCAGCAGCCGCAGGGGGTCCGGGTGGGAGACCCAGTACTTC. As protein: CASSRRGSGWETQYF.